A single sample gave rise to the 27 T cell receptor beta chains below, sequenced in a study of blood T cell repertoires in COVID-19. Method: immunoSEQ multiplex PCR; TCRdb's copy keeps in-frame clones and lacks some. Among around 170,000 clones listed, approximately 80% were seen once. The sequenced sample consisted of peripheral blood. These receptor sequences come from a woman aged 60-75 years with acute or convalescent COVID-19.

The chain combines TRBV28 with TRBJ2-7; 11 bases are a match to TRBD1. Germline V lookup: CDR1 MDHEN, CDR2 SYDVKM. With 6 bases clipped from V and 6 bases from J, the junction kept 7 bases outside the gene matches. The CDR3 loop spans 14 amino acids. The CDR3 DNA reads TGTGCCAGCAGAAGGGACAGGGGGGCGGGCGAGCAGTACTTC. It is translated as CASRRDRGAGEQYF.

This sequence joins TRBV9 and TRBJ1-2, with D unclear. The CDR3 length is 14 residues. Trimming left V 2 bases short and J 5 bases short, with 13 bases between. The germline gives CDR1 SGDLS, CDR2 YYNGEE. The CDR3 protein is CASSVARESYGYTF. The CDR3 bases are TGTGCCAGCAGCGTCGCGAGGGAGAGTTATGGCTACACCTTC. The variable domain in full, with the rest retrieved from reference TRBV9 and TRBJ1-2, is DSGVTQTPKHLITATGQRVTLRCSPRSGDLSVYWYQQSLDQGLQFLIQYYNGEERAKGNILERFSAQQFPDLHSELNLSSLELGDSALYFCASSVARESYGYTFGSGTRLTVV.

This clone turned up a few times. V and J are TRBV5-5 and TRBJ2-7; 10 nucleotides agree with TRBD2. CDR1 is SGHKS, CDR2 YYEKEE, per germline (reference sequence). CDR3 length: 14 amino acids. J was trimmed by 6 bases and V by 4 bases; bases with no gene match: 7. The CDR3 nucleotides are TGTGCCAGCAGCATTAGCGGGGGGAGTAGCGAGCAGTACTTC. Protein: CASSISGGSSEQYF.

The chain combines TRBV19 with TRBJ1-1; D is ambiguous. Germline V gene lookup returns CDR1 LNHDA and CDR2 SQIVND (reference sequence). CDR3 length: 13 amino acids. Trimming took 4 bases from V and 2 from J, leaving 8 bases between them. The DNA of the CDR3 is TGTGCCAGTAGTAGTCAGATCAACACTGAAGCTTTCTTT. This gives the protein CASSSQINTEAFF.

CDR3 residues: CASVRGGEYGYTF. The CDR3 DNA is TGTGCCAGTGTAAGAGGGGGCGAATATGGCTACACCTTC. The V and J genes are TRBV19 and TRBJ1-2, with 7 bases matching TRBD1. V lost 8 bases and J lost 5; bases outside the gene matches: 8. The length of the CDR3 is 13 residues. Germline values: CDR1 LNHDA, CDR2 SQIVND (reference sequence). Complete variable domain (other parts from reference TRBV19 and TRBJ1-2): DGGITQSPKYLFRKEGQNVTLSCEQNLNHDAMYWYRQDPGQGLRLIYYSQIVNDFQKGDIAEGYSVSREKKESFPLTVTSAQKNPTAFYLCASVRGGEYGYTFGSGTRLTVV.

The chain has TRBV5-6 and TRBJ1-6; D is unclear. The CDR3 contains 14 residues. Germline values: CDR1 SGHDT, CDR2 YYEEEE. V shed 0 bases and J shed 7 bases, with 8 bases lying between them. The CDR3 sequence is CASSLARRNSPLHF. CDR3 bases: TGTGCCAGCAGCTTGGCTCGGAGGAATTCACCCCTCCACTTT.

V usage is TRBV18 and J usage is TRBJ2-2; D gene uncertain. The CDR3 length is 16 residues. Germline CDR1 KGHSH, CDR2 LQKENI. Trimming shortened V by 2 bases and J by 0 bases, and 10 bases separated the two germline ends. CDR3 in amino acids: CASSPFEPANTGELFF. The DNA for the CDR3 is TGTGCCAGCTCACCATTCGAGCCCGCGAACACCGGGGAGCTGTTTTTT.

This clone was counted once. The V gene is TRBV5-5, the J gene TRBJ1-1; unclear D gene. CDR1 is SGHKS and CDR2 is YYEKEE in the germline V gene (reference sequence). Trimming took 1 base from V and 3 from J, leaving 10 bases between them. The CDR3 is 14 amino acids. The CDR3: CASSLLGRDTEAFF. The CDR3, as DNA: TGTGCCAGCAGCTTGTTAGGGCGGGACACTGAAGCTTTCTTT.

V gene TRBV5-8 combines with J gene TRBJ2-5; 9 positions agree with TRBD1. CDR1 and CDR2 (germline): SGHTS, YDEGEE. The V gene end was trimmed by 3 bases and the J gene end by 4 bases; junction bases not matched to a gene: 10. CDR3 length: 16 residues. CDR3 in amino acids: CASSSIPLTGGETQYF. The CDR3 DNA is TGTGCCAGCAGCTCAATACCTTTGACAGGGGGAGAGACCCAGTACTTC.

This clone was seen a handful of times. The rearrangement uses TRBV11-2 and TRBJ1-3; the D gene is possibly TRBD1 (6 bases). This CDR3 spans 18 amino acids. V was pared by 5 bases and J by 4 bases, with 24 bases between. Per the germline V gene, CDR1 is SGHAT and CDR2 is FQNNGV. The CDR3 coding sequence is TGTGCCAGCAGCCCACAGGGCGCGAGCCGCGCAAAAGGAAACACCATATATTTT. Amino acid sequence: CASSPQGASRAKGNTIYF. The entire variable domain, with the rest obtained from reference TRBV11-2 and TRBJ1-3, is as follows: EAGVAQSPRYKIIEKRQSVAFWCNPISGHATLYWYQQILGQGPKLLIQFQNNGVVDDSQLPKDRFSAERLKGVDSTLKIQPAKLEDSAVYLCASSPQGASRAKGNTIYFGEGSWLTVV.

The chain uses TRBV7-2 and TRBJ2-1; 8 bases map to TRBD2. Trimming cost V 5 bases and J 7 bases; bases outside gene matches: 10. Germline CDR1 reads SGHTA; CDR2 reads FQGNSA. The CDR3 covers 15 residues. The CDR3 sequence is CASSPTSGQGNEQFF. In DNA form, the CDR3 reads TGTGCCAGCAGCCCTACTAGCGGCCAGGGTAATGAGCAGTTCTTC.

The chain recombines TRBV18 with TRBJ2-4; 15 bases match TRBD2. The germline V gene has CDR1 KGHSH and CDR2 LQKENI. Losses at the gene ends were 0 bases for V and 9 bases for J; bases not matched to a gene: 6. There are 17 residues in the CDR3. CDR3 region: CASSPPGLAGGPGIQYF. The CDR3 DNA reads TGTGCCAGCTCACCACCAGGACTAGCGGGGGGGCCGGGCATTCAGTACTTC.

This rearrangement joins TRBV5-3 to TRBJ2-4, with TRBD1 matching over 9 bases. TRBV5-3 is reported as an ORF; its role is uncertain. The CDR3 loop spans 15 amino acids. The junction had 8 bases not matched to a gene; V was cut back by 4 bases and J by 6 bases. CDR3 bases: TGTGCCAGAAGCCCCCTAGACAGGGGGGGAAACATTCAGTACTTC. This sequence encodes CARSPLDRGGNIQYF.

This clone was counted between two and nine times. The V gene is TRBV10-3, the J gene TRBJ1-4; no clear D gene. Germline lookup yields CDR1 ENHRY and CDR2 SYGVKD. This CDR3 region has 13 residues. The V and J ends lost 10 bases and 7 bases respectively, with 16 bases between them. CDR3 in DNA: TGTGCCACCAAGGACGCGGGAAGTGAAAAACTGTTTTTT. It yields the protein CATKDAGSEKLFF.

The chain is built from TRBV2 and TRBJ1-3; a possible D gene is TRBD1 (5 bases). V lost 5 bases, J lost 6 bases, and 23 bases lay in between. Germline V gene data show CDR1 as SNHLY and CDR2 as FYNNEI. The CDR3 has 17 amino acids. The CDR3 is CASSYSRVPVIVNTIYF. The CDR3 DNA sequence: TGTGCCAGCAGTTACTCCAGGGTCCCGGTGATAGTAAACACCATATATTTT.

The rearrangement links TRBV6-2 or TRBV6-3 to TRBJ2-3, with 7 bases matching TRBD1. In germline, CDR1 is MNHEY, CDR2 SVGEGT. V lost 5 bases to trimming and J lost 3 bases; unmatched junction nucleotides: 5. The length of the CDR3 is 14 residues. CDR3 sequence reads: CASSPRQGTDTQYF. In nucleotides, the CDR3 is TGTGCCAGCAGTCCGAGACAGGGTACAGATACGCAGTATTTT.

A single count supports this clone. This chain joins TRBV2 and TRBJ2-5; TRBD1 matches at 7 bases. There are 13 residues in the CDR3. Trimming cost V 6 bases and J 0 bases; bases outside gene matches: 1. CDR1 is SNHLY and CDR2 is FYNNEI in the germline V gene. This CDR3 reads CASRTGYQETQYF. DNA for the CDR3: TGTGCCAGCAGGACAGGGTACCAAGAGACCCAGTACTTC.

The chain couples TRBV23-1 to TRBJ1-2, with 9 bases matching TRBD1. TRBV23-1 is identified as an open reading frame with a role that is uncertain. The V and J ends lost 4 bases and 4 bases, in that order; junction bases with no gene match: 13. The CDR3 contains 17 residues. This CDR3 reads CASSPLGDRADFYGYTF. CDR3 sequence (DNA): TGCGCCAGCAGTCCCCTCGGGGACAGGGCGGACTTCTATGGCTACACCTTC.

This chain links TRBV27 with TRBJ2-2, with a weak D call TRBD1 (5 bases). Trimming took 6 bases from V and 4 from J, leaving 12 bases between them. From germline, CDR1 is MNHEY and CDR2 SMNVEV (reference sequence). This CDR3 has 14 residues. CDR3 in DNA: TGTGCCAGCAGGACCGACAGAGCCACCGGGGAGCTGTTTTTT. Translating it yields CASRTDRATGELFF.

The chain recombines TRBV2 with TRBJ1-1; 8 nucleotides match TRBD1. With V trimmed by 2 bases and J by 10 bases, 3 bases remained unmatched. The CDR3 has 12 residues. Germline CDR1 and CDR2: SNHLY and FYNNEI. The CDR3 DNA sequence: TGTGCCAGCAGTGAATCTGGGACAGGAGCTTTCTTT. The encoded protein is CASSESGTGAFF.

This chain links TRBV10-1 with TRBJ2-1, with D possibly matching TRBD2 (5 bases). The germline V gene has CDR1 WNHNN and CDR2 SYGVQD (reference sequence). V dropped 10 bases and J dropped 0 bases, with 13 bases sitting between them. The CDR3 has 14 amino acids. CDR3 sequence reads: CATSSGGSYNEQFF. The CDR3 region has the DNA TGCGCCACATCTTCAGGAGGCTCCTACAATGAGCAGTTCTTC.

The table lists this clone with a count of one. The chain recombines TRBV9 with TRBJ1-1, with D uncertain. The CDR3 contains 14 residues. Deletions cut 0 bases from V and 0 bases from J, with 6 bases between. The germline gives CDR1 SGDLS, CDR2 YYNGEE. CDR3 region: CASSVVRVNTEAFF. The CDR3 DNA follows: TGTGCCAGCAGCGTAGTGCGGGTGAACACTGAAGCTTTCTTT.

This chain connects TRBV5-6 to TRBJ2-7; D gene unclear. The V end lost 0 bases, the J end lost 2 bases, and 3 bases lay between the germline ends. The CDR3 loop spans 12 amino acids. Germline V gene sequence: CDR1 SGHDT, CDR2 YYEEEE. The CDR3 is CASSLAAYEQYF. Here the CDR3 DNA reads TGTGCCAGCAGCTTGGCTGCCTACGAGCAGTACTTC.

The rearrangement links TRBV18 to TRBJ2-7, with D possibly being TRBD2 (5 bases). Germline assignment: CDR1 KGHSH and CDR2 LQKENI. V was shortened by 3 bases and J by 3 bases, with 12 bases between the two germline ends. The CDR3 loop spans 14 amino acids. The CDR3 DNA is TGTGCCAGCTCACCGGGTTCGGGAATCTACGAGCAGTACTTC. This gives the protein CASSPGSGIYEQYF.

V and J are TRBV14 and TRBJ2-3; D is ambiguous. The germline V gene has CDR1 SGHDN and CDR2 FVKESK. The CDR3 loop spans 16 amino acids. The V end lost 2 bases, the J end lost 4 bases, and 16 bases lay between the germline ends. The CDR3, as DNA: TGTGCCAGCAGCCAAACGACATCCTTCTCGTCAGATACGCAGTATTTT. Translation: CASSQTTSFSSDTQYF.

This clone was counted between two and nine times. This chain connects TRBV6-1 to TRBJ1-4, with 7 bases matching TRBD1. This CDR3 is built from 19 residues. V lost 2 bases, J lost 5 bases, and 17 bases stayed unmatched. Germline V lookup: CDR1 MNHNS, CDR2 SASEGT. The CDR3 loop reads CASSETRDSDFLENEKLFF. The CDR3 DNA reads TGTGCCAGCAGTGAAACCCGGGACAGTGATTTCCTAGAAAATGAAAAACTGTTTTTT.

The sample holds one count of this clone. The chain links TRBV28 to TRBJ1-1; a possible D gene is TRBD1 (6 bases). Looked up from germline, CDR1 is MDHEN and CDR2 is SYDVKM. This CDR3 region has 16 residues. Trimming stripped 5 bases from V and 0 bases from J, with 16 bases between. CDR3 region: CASSPTGGPMNTEAFF. For the CDR3, the DNA is TGTGCCAGCAGTCCGACAGGAGGACCGATGAACACTGAAGCTTTCTTT.